A single TCR beta chain is shown here with its context. The specificity of this receptor is unknown. A much larger clone lies one base from this, so it may be a read error. This sample is part of a study of CD8 T cells in ankylosing spondylitis listed by TCRdb under 2017. About the full investigation: To find TCR variants linked to disease, the study profiled T cell receptor beta repertoires in ankylosing spondylitis patients and healthy donors. Peripheral blood samples were taken, and synovial fluid was additionally collected from ankylosing spondylitis patients. In total, the full study cohort was made up of approximately 99 healthy donors and 25 to 30 ankylosing spondylitis patients. Findings and caveats that apply to the study as a whole: The disease-linked clones had a CD8+ phenotype and were found at relatively low frequencies in peripheral blood. Some TCR beta motif variants had previously been reported in synovial fluid and blood of reactive arthritis patients, which suggested common disease-initiation mechanisms. Blood from ankylosing spondylitis patients appeared to be characterized by a TCR beta motif composed of under 10 highly homologous amino acid variants. The disease-linked clones were reported as significantly enriched in matched synovial fluid samples from ankylosing spondylitis patients.

V gives up 5 bases and J gives up 5 bases, and the segment between their germline ends measures 21 bases. From the cysteine up to the phenylalanine, the CDR3 has a length of 17 residues. The retained sequence is limited to the CDR3, 51 bases, with the frame set at the first base. Reading the germline V gene gives CDR1 SGHVS and CDR2 FNYEAQ. For sequencing, an Illumina HiSeq 2500 was employed. Quantitative 5'-RACE with molecular barcodes was the method used to prepare the TCR beta libraries. In the paper's pipeline: Disease-linked TCR variants were identified with a new computational method built on a probabilistic model of VDJ rearrangement. In-frame beta chains were kept once TCRdb had trimmed the public reads at Q25 with fastp and called clones with MiXCR. One record per CDR3 amino acid sequence lists the most common genes and DNA. It is TCRdb's table, rather than the study itself, that gives the V and J calls and clone size. Recorded for this sample are about 190,000 distinct CDR3 sequences; approximately 13% of them occurred a single time. The ten most abundant clones make up approximately 10% of the sample.

The rearranged chain carries TRBV7-6 and TRBJ2-2; TRBD1 is possibly the D segment (6 matching bases). The sequenced material came from blood, either unsorted or a sorted T cell fraction (not recorded which). The receptor comes from a female donor with ankylosing spondylitis or in good health (not recorded which). The CDR3 protein is CASSHPQGFLRTGELFF. The bases read TGTGCCAGCAGCCACCCACAGGGTTTCTTGAGAACCGGGGAGCTGTTTTTT.